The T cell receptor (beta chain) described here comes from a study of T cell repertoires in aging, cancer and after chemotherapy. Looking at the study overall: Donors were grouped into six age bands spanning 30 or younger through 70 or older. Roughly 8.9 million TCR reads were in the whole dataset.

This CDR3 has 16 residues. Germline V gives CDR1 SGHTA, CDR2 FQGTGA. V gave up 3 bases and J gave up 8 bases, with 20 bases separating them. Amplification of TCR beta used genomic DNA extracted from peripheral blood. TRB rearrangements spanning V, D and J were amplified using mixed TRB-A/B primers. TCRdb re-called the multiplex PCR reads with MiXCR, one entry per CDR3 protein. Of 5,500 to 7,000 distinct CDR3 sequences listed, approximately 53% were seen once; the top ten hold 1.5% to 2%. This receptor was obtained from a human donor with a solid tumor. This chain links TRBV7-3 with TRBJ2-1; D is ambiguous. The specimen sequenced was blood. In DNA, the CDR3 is TGTGCCAGCAGCTTTAGCTCCCGGAGTTGGCGAGATGAGCAGTTCTTC. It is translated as CASSFSSRSWRDEQFF.